This T cell receptor (beta chain) was recorded in a study of blood T cell repertoires in COVID-19. Per the authors' pipeline: Reference gene primer amplification yielded estimated nucleated cell counts. The assay was immunoSEQ multiplex PCR, and TCRdb's table has in-frame clones only and misses some. V and J calls and clone size follow that table, whereas D and trimming were derived from the DNA. The sample has 200,000 to 300,000 clones; 81% are singletons. Trimming removed 1 base from V and 2 bases from J, with 18 bases in between. The germline gives CDR1 SGHVS, CDR2 FNYEAQ. The length of the CDR3 is 17 residues. In this sample, this clone turned up a few times.

Source material: peripheral blood. The gene calls are TRBV7-6 and TRBJ2-7; possibly TRBD1 for D (6 bases). The clonotype was recovered from a woman aged 80 or older with acute or convalescent COVID-19. The chain's CDR3 is CASSLGVTLDRPYEQYF. The CDR3 region has the DNA TGTGCCAGCAGCTTAGGAGTCACCCTGGACAGACCCTACGAGCAGTACTTC.